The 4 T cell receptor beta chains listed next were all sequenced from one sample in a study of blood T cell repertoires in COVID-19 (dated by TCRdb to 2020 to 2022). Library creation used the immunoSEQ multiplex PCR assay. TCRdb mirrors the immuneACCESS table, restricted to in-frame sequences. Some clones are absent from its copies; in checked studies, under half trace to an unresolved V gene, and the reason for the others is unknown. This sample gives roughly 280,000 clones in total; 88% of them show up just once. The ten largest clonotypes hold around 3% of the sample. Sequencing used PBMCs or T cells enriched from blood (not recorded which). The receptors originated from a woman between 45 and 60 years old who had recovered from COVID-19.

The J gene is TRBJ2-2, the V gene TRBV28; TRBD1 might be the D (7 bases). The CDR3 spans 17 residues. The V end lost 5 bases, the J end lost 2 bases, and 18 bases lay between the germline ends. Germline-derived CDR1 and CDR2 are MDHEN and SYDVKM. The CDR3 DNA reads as TGTGCCAGCAGTCCCGTGGGCCAGGGGGGCAACACCGGGGAGCTGTTTTTT. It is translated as CASSPVGQGGNTGELFF. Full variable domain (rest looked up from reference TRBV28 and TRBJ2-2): DVKVTQSSRYLVKRTGEKVFLECVQDMDHENMFWYRQDPGLGLRLIYFSYDVKMKEKGDIPEGYSVSREKKERFSLILESASTNQTSMYLCASSPVGQGGNTGELFFGEGSRLTVL.

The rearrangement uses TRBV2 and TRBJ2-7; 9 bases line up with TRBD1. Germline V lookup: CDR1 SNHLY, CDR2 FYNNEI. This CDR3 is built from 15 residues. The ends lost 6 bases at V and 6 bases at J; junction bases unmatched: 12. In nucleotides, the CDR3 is TGTGCCAGCAGATTGGGACAGGGCGGTTTGGGCGAGCAGTACTTC. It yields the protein CASRLGQGGLGEQYF.

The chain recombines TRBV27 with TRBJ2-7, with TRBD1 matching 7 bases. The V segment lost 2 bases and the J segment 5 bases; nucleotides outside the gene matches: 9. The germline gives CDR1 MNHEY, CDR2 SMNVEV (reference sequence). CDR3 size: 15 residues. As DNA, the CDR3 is TGTGCCAGCAGTTTAAGACAGGGAGTATGGCACGAGCAGTACTTC. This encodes CASSLRQGVWHEQYF.

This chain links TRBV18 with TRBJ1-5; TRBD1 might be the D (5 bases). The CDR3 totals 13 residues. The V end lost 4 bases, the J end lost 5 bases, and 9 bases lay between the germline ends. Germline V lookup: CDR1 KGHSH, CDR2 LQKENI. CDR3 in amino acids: CASSLTGDQPQHF. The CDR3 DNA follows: TGTGCCAGCTCACTAACGGGGGATCAGCCCCAGCATTTT.